A selection of T cell receptor beta chains follows, all from one sample in a study of cytomegalovirus exposure and HLA in healthy donors. The method was immunoSEQ multiplex PCR; TCRdb's version includes in-frame clones alone and lacks a portion of them. The sample lists roughly 100,000 clones; about 94% were seen once. Sequenced material: PBMCs. The receptors come from a woman aged 18-30 years in good health and CMV-seronegative. Both conserved end residues are part of each CDR3. The D gene is left open where the match is weak. Clone size is given for some rows only: seen once, a few or many times, or a class if the clone is expanded.

clone size: .; V gene: TRBV18; J gene: TRBJ1-5; D gene: .; CDR3 DNA: TGTGCCAGCTCACCGGGTGGAGGGTATAGCAATCAGCCCCAGCATTTT; CDR3 protein: CASSPGGGYSNQPQHF
clone size: .; V gene: TRBV7-2; J gene: TRBJ1-4; D gene: .; CDR3 DNA: TGTGCCAGCGCGGCCTCGGTGTGGGTTAATGAAAAACTGTTTTTT; CDR3 protein: CASAASVWVNEKLFF
clone size: .; V gene: TRBV19; J gene: TRBJ2-7; D gene: .; CDR3 DNA: TGTGCCAGTAGTAATAAACACCAGAACGAGCAGTACTTC; CDR3 protein: CASSNKHQNEQYF
clone size: .; V gene: TRBV4-3; J gene: TRBJ2-1; D gene: TRBD1; CDR3 DNA: TGCGCCAGCAGCCAAGATTTTGTGTCCGGGACAGGGGACAATGAGCAGTTCTTC; CDR3 protein: CASSQDFVSGTGDNEQFF
clone size: .; V gene: TRBV4-1; J gene: TRBJ2-3; D gene: .; CDR3 DNA: TGCGCCAGCAGCCAGATAGCGGTAAGCACAGATACGCAGTATTTT; CDR3 protein: CASSQIAVSTDTQYF
clone size: .; V gene: TRBV6-1; J gene: TRBJ1-2; D gene: .; CDR3 DNA: TGTGCCACCTTGACACAGGCCGACGGCTACACCTTC; CDR3 protein: CATLTQADGYTF
clone size: .; V gene: TRBV4-1; J gene: TRBJ2-7; D gene: TRBD1; CDR3 DNA: TGCGCCAGCAGCCAAGATGGGACAGGGGCCTACGAGCAGTACTTC; CDR3 protein: CASSQDGTGAYEQYF
clone size: once; V gene: TRBV19; J gene: TRBJ2-7; D gene: TRBD2; CDR3 DNA: TGTGCCAGTAGTATAGACCCACCGGGACTAGAAAGATCCTACGAGCAGTACTTC; CDR3 protein: CASSIDPPGLERSYEQYF
clone size: .; V gene: TRBV10-3; J gene: TRBJ1-1; D gene: TRBD1; CDR3 DNA: TGTGCCACCAGGACAGGGCTTGACGCTGAAGCTTTCTTT; CDR3 protein: CATRTGLDAEAFF
clone size: .; V gene: TRBV30; J gene: TRBJ1-5; D gene: TRBD1; CDR3 DNA: TGTGCCTGGACTACAGGGGATCAGCCCCAGCATTTT; CDR3 protein: CAWTTGDQPQHF
clone size: .; V gene: TRBV19; J gene: TRBJ2-6; D gene: TRBD1; CDR3 DNA: TGTGCCAGTAGTACAACCGGGACAGGGGGCTATGCTGGGGCCAACGTCCTGACTTTC; CDR3 protein: CASSTTGTGGYAGANVLTF
clone size: .; V gene: TRBV15; J gene: TRBJ2-6; D gene: .; CDR3 DNA: TGTGCCACCAGCACAGGGACTGGGGCCAACGTCCTGACTTTC; CDR3 protein: CATSTGTGANVLTF
clone size: .; V gene: TRBV15; J gene: TRBJ2-3; D gene: .; CDR3 DNA: TGTGCCACCAGCAGGCCAGGCACAGATACGCAGTATTTT; CDR3 protein: CATSRPGTDTQYF
clone size: .; V gene: TRBV6-1; J gene: TRBJ2-7; D gene: .; CDR3 DNA: TGTGCCAGCAGTCTAGGTCGAGTCAACGAGCAGTACTTC; CDR3 protein: CASSLGRVNEQYF
clone size: .; V gene: TRBV29-1; J gene: TRBJ2-7; D gene: .; CDR3 DNA: TGCAGCGTTGAGGGGGCGAGGGATTACGAGCAGTACTTC; CDR3 protein: CSVEGARDYEQYF